What follows are 4 T cell receptor beta chains derived from one specimen sequenced in a study of blood T cell repertoires in COVID-19 (TCRdb year 2020). The library was built by means of the immunoSEQ multiplex PCR assay. TCRdb re-hosts the immuneACCESS table, in-frame sequences only. Its copies lack some clones; in the studies checked, an unresolved V gene accounts for under half of them, and the cause for the rest is not known. The sample has approximately 270,000 clones on record, 88% of them singletons. Jointly, the top ten make up more than 1.2% of the sample. The sample comprised peripheral blood. Every receptor here comes from a man of 80 years or more with acute or convalescent COVID-19.

The chain carries TRBV29-1 and TRBJ1-2, with TRBD1 matching over 8 bases. V was pared by 4 bases and J by 6 bases, with 13 bases of the junction left unmatched. The germline CDR1 and CDR2 sequences are SQVTM and ANQGSEA. The CDR3 covers 15 residues. CDR3 DNA: TGCAGCGTTGGCCATGGACAGGGCAATATTGATGGCTACACCTTC. Amino acid sequence: CSVGHGQGNIDGYTF.

The gene calls are TRBV7-8 and TRBJ1-1, with 7 bases that match TRBD1. J lost 0 bases, V lost 5 bases, and 6 bases had no gene match. The germline V gene encodes CDR1 SGHVS and CDR2 FQNEAQ. The CDR3 has 15 amino acids. CDR3 region: CASSAATGVNTEAFF. The DNA of the CDR3 is TGTGCCAGCAGCGCCGCCACAGGGGTGAACACTGAAGCTTTCTTT.

This rearrangement joins TRBV5-4 to TRBJ1-2, with TRBD1 matching 8 bases. Germline V gene lookup returns CDR1 SGHNT and CDR2 YYREEE (reference sequence). The junction had 11 bases not matched to a gene; V was cut back by 3 bases and J by 4 bases. This CDR3 spans 16 amino acids. DNA of the CDR3: TGTGCCAGCAGCTCGGAAGGACAGGGAATCCTCTATGGCTACACCTTC. Its protein product is CASSSEGQGILYGYTF.

This clone appeared a few times. The chain carries TRBV19 and TRBJ2-7, with D perhaps matching TRBD1 (5 bases). Germline values: CDR1 LNHDA, CDR2 SQIVND (reference sequence). CDR3 size: 14 residues. V was cut by 1 base and J by 1 base, with 8 bases left in between. Written as DNA, the CDR3 is TGTGCCAGTAGTATAGCGGCAGGGTCCTACGAGCAGTACTTC. Protein: CASSIAAGSYEQYF.